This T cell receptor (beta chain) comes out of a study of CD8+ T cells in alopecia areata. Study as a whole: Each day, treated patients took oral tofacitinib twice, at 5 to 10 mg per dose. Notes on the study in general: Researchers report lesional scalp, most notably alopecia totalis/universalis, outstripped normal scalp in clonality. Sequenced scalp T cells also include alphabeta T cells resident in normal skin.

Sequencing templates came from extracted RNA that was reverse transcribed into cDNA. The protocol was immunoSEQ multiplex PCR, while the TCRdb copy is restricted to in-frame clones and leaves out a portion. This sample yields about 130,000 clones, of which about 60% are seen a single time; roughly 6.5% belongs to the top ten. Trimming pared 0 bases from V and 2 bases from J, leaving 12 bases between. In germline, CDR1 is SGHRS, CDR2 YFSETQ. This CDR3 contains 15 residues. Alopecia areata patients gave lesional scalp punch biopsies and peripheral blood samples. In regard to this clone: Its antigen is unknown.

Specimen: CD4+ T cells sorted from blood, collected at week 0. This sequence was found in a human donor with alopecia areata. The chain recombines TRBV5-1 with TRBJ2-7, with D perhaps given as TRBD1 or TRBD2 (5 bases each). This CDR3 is CASSLAGDRTYEQYF. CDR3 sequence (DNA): TGCGCCAGCAGCTTGGCCGGGGACCGAACCTACGAGCAGTACTTC.